The 25 T cell receptor beta chains below all came from one sample that was sequenced in a study of beta chain features in type 1 diabetes. Expressed TCRB transcripts were sequenced because the isolated RNA had all been reverse transcribed beforehand. Sequencing used immunoSEQ multiplex PCR; TCRdb keeps in-frame clones, though not all of them. The data show some 250,000 clones, about 30% seen once. The sequencing sample was made of central memory CD4+ T cells from blood. These receptors were taken from a man aged 30 to 39 in good health.

This chain joins TRBV18 and TRBJ1-1; TRBD1 agrees at 7 bases. The CDR3 loop spans 14 amino acids. Germline CDR1 reads KGHSH; CDR2 reads LQKENI. V dropped 6 bases and J dropped 1; count of bases not matched to a gene: 5. The CDR3 DNA sequence: TGTGCCAGCTCGCAAGGACAGGCGAACACTGAAGCTTTCTTT. Protein sequence: CASSQGQANTEAFF.

A few counts support this clone. The chain is built from TRBV29-1 and TRBJ2-1; D tentatively reads TRBD1 or TRBD2 (5 bases each). The length of the CDR3 is 11 residues. Trimming removed 1 base at V and 14 bases at J, with 12 bases between. Germline lookup yields CDR1 SQVTM and CDR2 ANQGSEA. Written as DNA, the CDR3 is TGCAGCGTTGAAGCGGGGATGGGGGAGTTCTTC. As protein: CSVEAGMGEFF.

To note about this clone: It is likely a read error: a sequence one base away is far more abundant. The V and J genes are TRBV30 and TRBJ2-7; perhaps TRBD1 as D (5 bases). The germline V gene encodes CDR1 GTSNPN and CDR2 SVGIG (reference sequence). This CDR3 is 11 amino acids long. V lost 3 bases, J lost 5 bases, and 8 bases lay in between. Here the CDR3 reads CAWRGRNEQYF. Written as DNA, the CDR3 is TGTGCCTGGAGGGGGCGGAACGAGCAGTACTTC.

This clone was detected only a few times. The rearrangement links TRBV5-1 to TRBJ2-5, with D unresolved. The CDR3 has 13 amino acids. V was pared by 1 base and J by 5 bases, with 9 bases between. The V gene's germline CDR1 is SGHRS and CDR2 YFSETQ. The CDR3 region is CASSLIVGETQYF. The CDR3 nucleotides read TGCGCCAGCAGCTTGATCGTTGGGGAGACCCAGTACTTC.

In its sample, this clone was seen many times. The genes are TRBV7-7 and TRBJ2-7; D is possibly TRBD2 (6 bases). V was pared by 5 bases and J by 2 bases, with 19 bases between. The CDR3 covers 16 residues. The germline V gene has CDR1 SSHAT and CDR2 FNYEAQ (reference sequence). The CDR3 reads CASSLSGGAPTYEQYF. CDR3 nucleotide sequence: TGTGCCAGCAGCCTCAGCGGCGGGGCCCCGACCTACGAGCAGTACTTC. The entire variable domain, with the rest obtained from reference TRBV7-7 and TRBJ2-7, is as follows: GAGVSQSPRYKVTKRGQDVTLRCDPISSHATLYWYQQALGQGPEFLTYFNYEAQPDKSGLPSDRFSAERPEGSISTLTIQRTEQRDSAMYRCASSLSGGAPTYEQYFGPGTRLTVT.

In its sample, this clone was seen a few times. J is TRBJ2-1 and V is TRBV28; TRBD2 agrees at 11 bases. CDR3 length: 16 amino acids. V lost 5 bases to trimming and J lost 3 bases; unmatched junction nucleotides: 6. Germline V gene lookup returns CDR1 MDHEN and CDR2 SYDVKM. CDR3 sequence: CASSPSGLADYNEQFF. The CDR3 bases are TGTGCCAGCAGTCCCTCGGGACTAGCGGACTACAATGAGCAGTTCTTC.

This clone was recorded a few times. The chain carries TRBV29-1 and TRBJ2-2; D unclear. The CDR3 runs 15 residues. V was cut by 5 bases and J by 0 bases, with 13 bases left in between. In germline, CDR1 is SQVTM, CDR2 ANQGSEA. DNA for the CDR3: TGCAGCGTTATGGGCACCCCAGCGAACACCGGGGAGCTGTTTTTT. Its translation is CSVMGTPANTGELFF.

This clone occurred a few times. J is TRBJ2-7 and V is TRBV10-2; no reliable D call. V was pared by 3 bases and J by 1 base, with 10 bases between. The CDR3 has 14 residues. CDR1 is WSHSY, CDR2 SAAADI, per germline. The CDR3 sequence is CASSDFPTSYEQYF. The CDR3 coding sequence is TGCGCCAGCAGTGATTTCCCTACTTCCTACGAGCAGTACTTC.

The rearrangement joins TRBV7-8 to TRBJ2-1; tentatively, D is TRBD1 (6 bases). The V end was cut by 2 bases, the J end by 8 bases, with 13 bases between. The CDR3 contains 14 residues. Germline CDR1 reads SGHVS; CDR2 reads FQNEAQ. The CDR3 DNA follows: TGTGCCAGCAGCTTAAGAAACAGGGCGGATGAGCAGTTCTTC. Protein: CASSLRNRADEQFF.

The V call is TRBV9, the J call TRBJ2-3, with 11 bases that match TRBD1. CDR1 is SGDLS and CDR2 is YYNGEE in the germline V gene. Losses at the gene ends were 0 bases for V and 2 bases for J; bases not matched to a gene: 8. The CDR3 covers 18 residues. The CDR3 here is CASSVATSGQGATDTQYF. DNA of the CDR3: TGTGCCAGCAGCGTAGCTACTAGTGGACAGGGGGCCACAGATACGCAGTATTTT.

The V and J genes are TRBV29-1 and TRBJ2-1; a weak D match, TRBD2 (5 bases). Germline CDR1 and CDR2: SQVTM and ANQGSEA. Trimming removed 4 bases from V and 0 bases from J, with 10 bases in between. The CDR3 covers 14 residues. CDR3 loop: CSVVVRGSYNEQFF. The CDR3 coding sequence is TGCAGCGTTGTTGTCCGGGGCTCCTACAATGAGCAGTTCTTC.

Concerning this clone itself: The same CDR3 also results from other DNA sequences found in this sample. This chain uses TRBV5-4 with TRBJ2-5; no clear D. Between the trimmed V and J ends, which lost 3 bases and 5 bases, there was a span of 11 bases. The CDR3 consists of 13 residues. Germline loops: CDR1 SGHNT, CDR2 YYREEE (reference sequence). CDR3 loop: CASSSLPIETQYF. The CDR3 DNA sequence: TGTGCCAGCAGCTCGTTGCCTATCGAGACCCAGTACTTC.

This chain joins TRBV5-6 and TRBJ1-5; the D is unclear. V lost 1 base and J 0 bases, leaving 11 bases between the germline ends. Germline V CDR1 and CDR2: SGHDT, YYEEEE. The CDR3 runs 16 residues. CDR3 sequence: CASSLRQQNSNQPQHF. The CDR3 bases are TGTGCCAGCAGCTTGCGTCAGCAGAATAGCAATCAGCCCCAGCATTTT.

This clone was observed a handful of times. V is TRBV5-4 and J is TRBJ2-2, with 8 nucleotides matching TRBD1. Unmatched junction bases numbered 8, after V lost 6 bases and J lost 4 bases. The CDR3 has 15 residues. CDR1 SGHNT and CDR2 YYREEE come from the germline V gene (reference sequence). CDR3 nucleotide sequence: TGTGCCAGCACCCCGGGACAGGAGATCACCGGGGAGCTGTTTTTT. This translates into CASTPGQEITGELFF.

This clone was picked up a small number of times. This CDR3 reads CASSLGVARSRSSYNEQFF. CDR3 coding DNA: TGTGCCAGCAGCTTGGGAGTAGCGAGGTCTAGGAGCTCCTACAATGAGCAGTTCTTC. J is TRBJ2-1 and V is TRBV5-6; tentative D call: TRBD2 (5 bases). With 0 bases removed from V and 0 bases from J, the gap between germline ends came to 19 bases. The CDR3 sequence is 19 residues long. In germline, CDR1 is SGHDT, CDR2 YYEEEE.

Only a few counts were recorded for this clone. This chain joins TRBV30 and TRBJ1-1; D possibly corresponds to TRBD1 (5 bases). CDR3 size: 13 residues. Trimming removed 5 bases at V and 2 bases at J, with 12 bases between. Germline CDR1 reads GTSNPN; CDR2 reads SVGIG (reference sequence). CDR3 sequence: CAWDGRVNTEAFF. CDR3 bases: TGTGCCTGGGACGGCAGGGTTAACACTGAAGCTTTCTTT.

This clone turned up a few times. V and J are TRBV2 and TRBJ1-4; no firm D call. The CDR3 extends over 12 amino acids. V was clipped by 10 bases and J by 8 bases, with 14 bases between them. In germline, CDR1 is SNHLY, CDR2 FYNNEI. CDR3 sequence (DNA): TGTGCCACCTCGTCTCCTGGGGAAAAACTGTTTTTT. Amino acid sequence: CATSSPGEKLFF.

A few counts support this clone. The chain has TRBV12-2 and TRBJ2-3. TRBV12-2 is deemed a pseudogene. This CDR3 is 14 amino acids long. The CDR3: CASRSPGQGSIRYF. CDR3 DNA sequence: TGTGCAAGTCGCTCTCCGGGCCAAGGATCGATAAGGTATTTT.

This sequence joins TRBV6-1 and TRBJ2-5; the D is unclear. CDR1 is MNHNS and CDR2 is SASEGT in the germline V gene. The V and J ends lost 4 bases and 2 bases respectively, with 17 bases between them. The CDR3 is 16 residues long. CDR3 in DNA: TGTGCCAGCAGTGCCCAAGGCCTGGACGTACAAGAGACCCAGTACTTC. Translated: CASSAQGLDVQETQYF.

This clone was detected once. This chain uses TRBV30 with TRBJ1-1; unclear D gene. Trimming cost V 3 bases and J 2 bases, with 13 bases left between them. Germline assignment: CDR1 GTSNPN and CDR2 SVGIG (reference sequence). This CDR3 contains 14 residues. The CDR3 loop is CAWRDLGFNTEAFF. The CDR3, as DNA: TGTGCCTGGAGGGACTTGGGGTTTAACACTGAAGCTTTCTTT.

The table lists this clone with a few counts. The chain recombines TRBV28 with TRBJ2-7, with TRBD1 as a possible D gene (6 bases). Germline CDR1 is MDHEN and CDR2 is SYDVKM. The V and J ends lost 1 base and 5 bases respectively, with 12 bases between them. CDR3 length: 14 amino acids. CDR3 in DNA: TGTGCCAGCAGTTTATCCGGACAGCTAGACGAGCAGTACTTC. As protein: CASSLSGQLDEQYF.

By its share, this clone is medium-sized. The J gene is TRBJ2-1, the V gene TRBV7-2; 7 bases match TRBD1. The CDR3 consists of 15 residues. Trimming cost V 2 bases and J 1 base; bases outside gene matches: 2. Germline V lookup: CDR1 SGHTA, CDR2 FQGNSA. DNA of the CDR3: TGTGCCAGCAGCTTAACGGGACAGTCCTACAATGAGCAGTTCTTC. It codes for CASSLTGQSYNEQFF.

V gene TRBV30 combines with J gene TRBJ2-7; D call uncertain. This CDR3 region has 14 residues. Germline assignment: CDR1 GTSNPN and CDR2 SVGIG (reference sequence). Trimming left V 1 base short and J 1 base short, with 11 bases between. CDR3 sequence reads: CAWSGGGFSYEQYF. The CDR3 bases are TGTGCCTGGAGTGGCGGTGGGTTTTCCTACGAGCAGTACTTC.

The chain uses TRBV7-2 and TRBJ2-5, with D possibly being TRBD2 (5 bases). Trimming cost V 2 bases and J 5 bases, with 12 bases left between them. Germline values: CDR1 SGHTA, CDR2 FQGNSA. The CDR3 extends over 14 amino acids. The CDR3 nucleotides read TGTGCCAGCAGCTTAATGAGGGCCGGGGAGACCCAGTACTTC. This gives the protein CASSLMRAGETQYF.

The sample holds a few counts of this clone. The rearrangement links TRBV29-1 to TRBJ2-4; TRBD1 agrees at 7 bases. Germline CDR1 SQVTM, CDR2 ANQGSEA. CDR3 length: 13 residues. V gave up 3 bases and J gave up 8 bases; unmatched junction bases: 7. CDR3 nucleotide sequence: TGCAGCGTTGAGGGTAATCAGGGGGACATTCAGTACTTC. Translated: CSVEGNQGDIQYF.